Below are 3 T cell receptor beta chains sequenced from a single sample in a study of blood T cell repertoires in COVID-19 (dated by TCRdb to the early 2020s). Library method: the immunoSEQ multiplex PCR assay. TCRdb holds this immuneACCESS table with in-frame rearrangements only. Some clones are missing; in checked studies, unresolved V genes explain under half, and the rest has no known cause. This sample has some 340,000 clones in its table, and approximately 82% of those were observed once. Clones ranked in the top ten supply under 3% of the sample. The sequencing input was peripheral blood. The receptors originated from a man aged 30-40 years with active or convalescent COVID-19.

The chain has TRBV7-2 and TRBJ1-2; D uncertain. The CDR3 extends over 15 amino acids. The V gene lost 5 bases and the J gene lost 7 bases, with 20 bases spanning the gap. Germline V gives CDR1 SGHTA, CDR2 FQGNSA. CDR3 nucleotide sequence: TGTGCCAGCAGCACTACGAATGACCCACTTACTGGCTACACCTTC. Amino acids: CASSTTNDPLTGYTF.

The chain links TRBV14 to TRBJ1-3; D gene uncertain. The CDR3 runs 13 residues. Germline CDR1 and CDR2: SGHDN and FVKESK. The V and J ends lost 0 bases and 3 bases respectively, with 3 bases between them. CDR3 sequence: CASSQDRGNTIYF. CDR3 nucleotide sequence: TGTGCCAGCAGCCAAGATCGTGGAAACACCATATATTTT.

The chain recombines TRBV5-1 with TRBJ2-1; D possibly corresponds to TRBD2 (6 bases). V was cut by 0 bases and J by 5 bases, with 9 bases left in between. CDR3 length: 14 amino acids. Per germline, CDR1 SGHRS and CDR2 YFSETQ. The DNA of the CDR3 is TGCGCCAGCAGCTTGGGTTTAGCGGACAATGAGCAGTTCTTC. Translating gives CASSLGLADNEQFF.